The 23 T cell receptor beta chains listed next were all sequenced from one sample in a study of neurological immune-mediated disorders. TCRdb independently ran MiXCR on the 5' RACE reads; one entry per CDR3 protein. The sample contains under 40,000 distinct CDR3 sequences, 13% to 15% of which appear only once. Sequenced input: PBMCs. The receptors were gathered from a woman aged 45 to 65 with HTLV-1-associated myelopathy (HAM/TSP).

This clonotype was seen repeatedly, ten times or more. The chain employs TRBV7-9 and TRBJ1-5; no reliable D call. CDR1 is SEHNR and CDR2 is FQNEAQ in the germline V gene (reference sequence). The V gene lost 1 base and the J gene lost 2 bases, with 3 bases spanning the gap. This CDR3 has 13 residues. For the CDR3, the DNA is TGTGCCAGCAGCTTAGTCGGCAATCAGCCCCAGCATTTT. Its translation: CASSLVGNQPQHF. Using reference TRBV7-9 and TRBJ1-5 for the parts outside the CDR3, the full variable domain is DTGVSQNPRHKITKRGQNVTFRCDPISEHNRLYWYRQTLGQGPEFLTYFQNEAQLEKSRLLSDRFSAERPKGSFSTLEIQRTEQGDSAMYLCASSLVGNQPQHFGDGTRLSIL.

This clonotype was counted a few times. This chain uses TRBV24-1 with TRBJ2-1, with 16 bases that match TRBD2. V was pared by 4 bases and J by 8 bases, with 7 bases of the junction left unmatched. CDR1 is KGHDR, CDR2 SFDVKD, per germline. CDR3 size: 17 residues. The CDR3: CATSDPGLAGGPYEQFF. The CDR3 bases are TGTGCCACCAGTGACCCGGGACTAGCGGGGGGGCCCTATGAGCAGTTCTTC.

This clonotype has ten or more counts. The chain carries TRBV5-1 and TRBJ1-4; unclear D gene. Trimming stripped 0 bases from V and 7 bases from J, with 10 bases between. Germline CDR1 reads SGHRS; CDR2 reads YFSETQ. The CDR3 extends over 14 amino acids. The CDR3: CASSLGRAGEKLFF. CDR3 nucleotides: TGCGCCAGCAGCTTGGGTAGGGCCGGTGAAAAACTGTTTTTT.

In this sample, this clonotype turned up many times. This sequence joins TRBV5-1 and TRBJ1-1, with D maybe TRBD1 (6 bases). In germline, CDR1 is SGHRS, CDR2 YFSETQ. Trimming pared 4 bases from V and 0 bases from J, leaving 16 bases between. The CDR3 spans 16 residues. The CDR3 loop reads CASSPRGGDMNTEAFF. The CDR3 bases are TGCGCCAGCAGCCCCAGGGGTGGGGATATGAACACTGAAGCTTTCTTT.

The V and J genes are TRBV30 and TRBJ2-3; D unclear. With 2 bases removed from V and 4 bases from J, the gap between germline ends came to 4 bases. Germline loops: CDR1 GTSNPN, CDR2 SVGIG (reference sequence). CDR3 size: 11 residues. The CDR3: CAWSSPDTQYF. The CDR3 DNA is TGTGCCTGGAGTAGCCCAGATACGCAGTATTTT.

This clonotype was detected ten times or more. V is TRBV15 and J is TRBJ2-3; D gene ambiguous. V gave up 3 bases and J gave up 8 bases, with 9 bases separating them. This CDR3 spans 12 amino acids. CDR1 is LNHNV and CDR2 is YYDKDF in the germline V gene (reference sequence). The CDR3 DNA sequence: TGTGCCACCAGCAGGCCCTTTGGTACGCAGTATTTT. Residues: CATSRPFGTQYF.

This clonotype was seen ten or more times. The V call is TRBV28, the J call TRBJ2-4, with TRBD2 as a possible D gene (7 bases). CDR3 length: 15 amino acids. Trimming took off 8 bases at V and 9 bases at J, with 23 bases between the two ends. The germline gives CDR1 MDHEN, CDR2 SYDVKM. The CDR3, as DNA: TGTGCCAGCGTACAGGGAGGGGACCGCTCGGCCATTCAGTACTTC. Translation: CASVQGGDRSAIQYF.

This clonotype showed up many times. This CDR3 reads CASTRRGSNEKLFF. The CDR3 DNA is TGTGCCAGCACCCGACGAGGCTCTAATGAAAAACTGTTTTTT. This sequence joins TRBV6-2 or TRBV6-3 and TRBJ1-4; D not certain. CDR3 size: 14 residues. Germline-derived CDR1 and CDR2 are MNHEY and SVGEGT. V was pared by 7 bases and J by 3 bases, with 12 bases between.

In this sample, this clonotype turned up many times. The chain is built from TRBV5-5 and TRBJ1-1, with TRBD1 as a possible D gene (5 bases). Trimming cost V 2 bases and J 0 bases, with 17 bases left between them. The CDR3 is 17 residues long. CDR1 and CDR2 from the germline V gene are SGHKS and YYEKEE (reference sequence). The CDR3 protein is CASSFLPPGPMNTEAFF. The CDR3 coding sequence is TGTGCCAGCAGCTTCCTACCCCCGGGACCGATGAACACTGAAGCTTTCTTT.

The table lists this clonotype with many counts. The chain joins TRBV5-1 to TRBJ2-3; 8 nucleotides match TRBD2. Trimming at V came to 4 bases and at J to 4 bases, leaving 11 bases not matched to a gene. The length of the CDR3 is 16 residues. Germline V gene data show CDR1 as SGHRS and CDR2 as YFSETQ. The CDR3 is CASSPAGGGGADTQYF. The CDR3, as DNA: TGCGCCAGCAGCCCCGCGGGGGGAGGAGGCGCAGATACGCAGTATTTT.

This clonotype was observed at least ten times. The rearrangement joins TRBV7-2 to TRBJ2-7; 8 bases map to TRBD2. J was trimmed by 3 bases and V by 4 bases; bases with no gene match: 2. Germline V gene lookup returns CDR1 SGHTA and CDR2 FQGNSA. The CDR3 totals 13 residues. CDR3: CASSWLAGYEQYV. The CDR3 DNA is TGTGCCAGCAGCTGGCTAGCGGGCTACGAGCAGTACGTC.

In its sample, this clonotype was seen many times. The rearrangement uses TRBV9 and TRBJ2-2; 9 nucleotides line up with TRBD1. The CDR3 sequence is 15 residues long. Per the germline V gene, CDR1 is SGDLS and CDR2 is YYNGEE. The V segment lost 0 bases and the J segment 5 bases; nucleotides outside the gene matches: 2. DNA for the CDR3: TGTGCCAGCAGCGTAGAGACAGGGGGGACCGGGGAGCTGTTTTTT. It codes for CASSVETGGTGELFF.

This clonotype showed up many times. V and J are TRBV7-6 and TRBJ1-5, with 7 bases lining up with TRBD1. Per the germline V gene, CDR1 is SGHVS and CDR2 is FNYEAQ. V gave up 1 base and J gave up 4 bases; unmatched junction bases: 7. This CDR3 has 16 amino acids. CDR3 nucleotides: TGTGCCAGCAGCTTAGGGGGCAGGGGGTGGAATCAGCCCCAGCATTTT. Translated: CASSLGGRGWNQPQHF. The complete variable domain, with remaining parts taken from reference TRBV7-6 and TRBJ1-5, reads GAGVSQSPRYKVTKRGQDVALRCDPISGHVSLYWYRQALGQGPEFLTYFNYEAQQDKSGLPNDRFSAERPEGSISTLTIQRTEQRDSAMYRCASSLGGRGWNQPQHFGDGTRLSIL.

This clonotype was detected many times. This chain uses TRBV5-1 with TRBJ2-3, with D possibly being TRBD1 (6 bases). The CDR3 has 16 residues. The V end was cut by 0 bases, the J end by 5 bases, with 16 bases between. Looked up from germline, CDR1 is SGHRS and CDR2 is YFSETQ. This CDR3 reads CASSLEQGKNGDTQYF. The CDR3 DNA sequence: TGCGCCAGCAGCTTGGAACAGGGTAAGAATGGAGATACGCAGTATTTT.

In its sample, this clonotype was seen many times. This chain joins TRBV5-1 and TRBJ2-3, with D possibly TRBD1 on 6 matching bases. Per the germline V gene, CDR1 is SGHRS and CDR2 is YFSETQ. This CDR3 region has 14 residues. Trimming stripped 3 bases from V and 3 bases from J, with 11 bases between. CDR3 sequence reads: CASSSGTLTDTQYF. The CDR3, as DNA: TGCGCCAGCAGCTCTGGGACATTGACAGATACGCAGTATTTT.

This clonotype has ten or more counts. V gene TRBV12-3 or TRBV12-4 combines with J gene TRBJ2-5; D gene unclear. The CDR3 has 12 residues. V gave up 1 base and J gave up 7 bases, with 7 bases separating them. CDR3 nucleotides: TGTGCCAGCAGTTTAGGGGAAGCGACCCAGTACTTC. It translates to CASSLGEATQYF.

The sample holds many counts of this clonotype. The genes are TRBV20-1 and TRBJ2-3, with 15 positions matching TRBD2. This CDR3 has 16 residues. The junction had 7 bases not matched to a gene; V was cut back by 0 bases and J by 9 bases. Germline V lookup: CDR1 DFQATT, CDR2 SNEGSKA (reference sequence). DNA for the CDR3: TGCAGTGCTAGAGACCCCGGACTAGCGGGGGGGCCAACGCAGTATTTT. Translating gives CSARDPGLAGGPTQYF.

The gene calls are TRBV28 and TRBJ2-7; D gene ambiguous. Trimming took 2 bases from V and 2 from J, leaving 10 bases between them. Germline V gene lookup returns CDR1 MDHEN and CDR2 SYDVKM. The CDR3 extends over 14 amino acids. The CDR3 region is CASSLELGTYEQYF. As DNA, the CDR3 is TGTGCCAGCAGTTTAGAACTGGGGACCTACGAGCAGTACTTC.

This clonotype appeared many times. The chain couples TRBV10-3 to TRBJ2-7; no reliable D call. This CDR3 spans 14 amino acids. Looked up from germline, CDR1 is ENHRY and CDR2 is SYGVKD. Trimming left V 2 bases short and J 5 bases short, with 13 bases between. CDR3 nucleotides: TGTGCCATCAGTGAGCCAAGCCCCGAGGACGAGCAGTACGTC. Its translation: CAISEPSPEDEQYV.

This clonotype has a count of ten or more. The rearrangement joins TRBV20-1 to TRBJ1-5, with D maybe TRBD1 (5 bases). CDR3 length: 15 residues. CDR1 is DFQATT, CDR2 SNEGSKA, per germline (reference sequence). V dropped 1 base and J dropped 3 bases, with 13 bases sitting between them. The CDR3 protein is CSARGRGGDNQPQHF. The CDR3 DNA follows: TGCAGTGCTAGAGGTCGCGGGGGGGACAATCAGCCCCAGCATTTT.

This clonotype was seen many times. CDR3 DNA sequence: TGCAGTGCTGACCCCGGGGACACTGAAGCTTTCTTT. Protein sequence: CSADPGDTEAFF. V usage is TRBV20-1 and J usage is TRBJ1-1; D uncertain. Looked up from germline, CDR1 is DFQATT and CDR2 is SNEGSKA (reference sequence). V lost 5 bases to trimming and J lost 3 bases, with 10 bases between them. The CDR3 is 12 residues long.

The chain uses TRBV5-1 and TRBJ2-7; TRBD2 matches at 11 bases. The CDR3 has 16 amino acids. Germline V gene lookup returns CDR1 SGHRS and CDR2 YFSETQ. After removal of 1 base from V and 3 bases from J, the junction contained 6 bases not matched to a gene. The CDR3 DNA reads TGCGCCAGCAGCTTGATAGGACTAGCGGGTTACTACGAGCAGTACGTC. Amino acids: CASSLIGLAGYYEQYV.

This clonotype was observed at least ten times. This chain joins TRBV2 and TRBJ1-5, with a tentative D call TRBD1 (6 bases). The germline V and J ends were trimmed by 2 bases and 2 bases, with 10 bases remaining between them. The germline CDR1 and CDR2 sequences are SNHLY and FYNNEI. CDR3 size: 15 residues. This CDR3 is CASSETRTGNQPQHF. In nucleotides, the CDR3 is TGTGCCAGCAGTGAAACCCGGACAGGCAATCAGCCCCAGCATTTT.